This T cell receptor beta chain came from a study of blood T cells in healthy people across ages. Whole-study findings and limits: Estimates drawn from one million T cells were deemed to understate diversity. When set beside aged donors, long-lived donors presented more naive CD4+ cells and higher diversity.

Through a sample-barcoded 5' primer and a J-beta primer mix, a second PCR was run for about 7 to 12 cycles. Each TCR beta cDNA got a 12-nucleotide random molecular identifier. TCRdb re-called the 5' RACE reads with MiXCR, one entry per CDR3 protein. The sample yields about 1,400,000 distinct CDR3 sequences, 35% to 45% seen once. This CDR3 has 16 amino acids. The trim removed 2 bases at V and 4 bases at J, leaving 9 bases unmatched. Germline CDR1 and CDR2: LGHNA and YNFKEQ. The amount of total RNA extracted per sample was at least 5.5 micrograms. Turning to this clonotype: Its antigen is currently unknown.

The chain carries TRBV4-2 and TRBJ2-3, with 7 bases matching TRBD2. The sample taken for sequencing was blood. This TCR was recovered from a woman in her late teens or twenties in good health. CDR3 DNA sequence: TGTGCCAGCAGCCAATTCCGCGGGGGAGGCGCAGATACGCAGTATTTT. This encodes CASSQFRGGGADTQYF.